This T cell receptor beta chain was retrieved from a study of identical twins. The study's findings and limits: Conclusions were drawn cross-sectionally by statistical analysis, without following the same donors. Fewer insertions characterized abundant cord blood beta clonotypes, whereas memory repertoires showed none.

The CDR3 runs 14 residues. Trimming took off 1 base at V and 5 bases at J, with 12 bases between the two ends. With regard to this clonotype: The antigen is undetermined.

A universal primer site was incorporated via template switching, and the cDNA contained unique molecular identifiers. TCRdb analysed the 5' RACE reads with MiXCR anew, one entry per CDR3 protein. The sample holds 700,000 or so distinct CDR3 sequences, over 8.5% seen once. This sample was shared with a second study, whose subject was yellow fever vaccine responses in identical twins. From that paper: Twins' vaccine T cell responses reportedly seemed partly convergent and partly personalized.

This chain connects TRBV12-3 or TRBV12-4 to TRBJ2-7; D gene unclear. The TCR was taken from a woman aged 18-29 years in good health. Material: PBMCs. CDR3 protein: CASSLGWGVDEQYF. In DNA form, the CDR3 reads TGTGCCAGCAGTTTAGGCTGGGGTGTGGACGAGCAGTACTTC.